This T cell receptor beta chain was sequenced for a study of T cells after somatic rescue of genetic block. V shed 1 base and J 6 bases; nucleotides not matched to a gene: 3. This CDR3 is 14 amino acids long. Germline values: CDR1 SNHLY, CDR2 FYNNEI. The data were produced by immunoSEQ multiplex PCR, yet TCRdb's version contains in-frame clones alone and is incomplete. The data show over 9,000 clones, around 73% seen once. The rearrangement uses TRBV2 and TRBJ1-5; 7 bases line up with TRBD1. This clonotype was sampled from a boy under 18. The specimen was peripheral blood mononuclear cells (PBMCs). The CDR3 nucleotides read TGTGCCAGCAGTGAAGACAGGGGCAGTCAGCCCCAGCATTTT. Its protein product is CASSEDRGSQPQHF.